This paragraph reports one T cell receptor beta chain. The CDR3 spans 14 residues. Per germline, CDR1 MNHEY and CDR2 SMNVEV (reference sequence). The V gene end was trimmed by 6 bases and the J gene end by 6 bases; junction bases not matched to a gene: 8. Measured with immunoSEQ multiplex PCR; TCRdb has only the in-frame clones, and not every one. This table has approximately 1.4 million clones, around 98% appearing once. The record originates from a study of shared clonotypes between healthy human individuals. As for the study in general: A couple of female and three male donors aged 18 to 49 were enrolled.

The sequencing sample was made of naive CD4+ T cells sorted from blood. Subset described: CD45RA+ positively selected. The chain combines TRBV27 with TRBJ1-2; 9 bases are a match to TRBD1. The sequence was collected from a young man in good health. Here the CDR3 reads CASRNRDRENGYTF. The CDR3 nucleotides are TGTGCCAGCAGGAACCGGGACAGGGAAAATGGCTACACCTTC.